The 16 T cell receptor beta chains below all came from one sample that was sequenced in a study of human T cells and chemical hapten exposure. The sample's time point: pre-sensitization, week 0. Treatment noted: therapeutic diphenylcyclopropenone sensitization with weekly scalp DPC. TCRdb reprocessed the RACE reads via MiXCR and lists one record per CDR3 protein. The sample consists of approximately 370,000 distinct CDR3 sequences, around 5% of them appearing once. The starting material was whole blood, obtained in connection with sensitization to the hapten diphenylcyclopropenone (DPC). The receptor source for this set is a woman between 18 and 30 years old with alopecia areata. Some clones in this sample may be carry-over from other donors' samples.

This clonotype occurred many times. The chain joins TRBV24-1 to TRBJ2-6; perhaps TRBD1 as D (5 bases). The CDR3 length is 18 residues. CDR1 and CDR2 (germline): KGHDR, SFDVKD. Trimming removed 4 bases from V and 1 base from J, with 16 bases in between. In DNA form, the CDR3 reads TGTGCCACCAGTGACACTATCGACCGGACATCTGGGGCCAACGTCCTGACTTTC. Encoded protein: CATSDTIDRTSGANVLTF.

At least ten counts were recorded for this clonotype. This CDR3 reads CASRVTGAGNTIYF. CDR3 DNA: TGTGCCAGCAGGGTAACAGGGGCTGGAAACACCATATATTTT. The V gene is TRBV6-5, the J gene TRBJ1-3; TRBD1 agrees at 7 bases. The CDR3 loop spans 14 amino acids. Per the germline V gene, CDR1 is MNHEY and CDR2 is SVGAGI. Unmatched junction bases numbered 4, after V lost 6 bases and J lost 2 bases.

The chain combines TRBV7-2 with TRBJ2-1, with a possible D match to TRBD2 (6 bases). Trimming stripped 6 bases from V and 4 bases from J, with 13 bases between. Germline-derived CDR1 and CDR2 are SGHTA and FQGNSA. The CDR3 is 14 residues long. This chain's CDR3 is CASRTGVGYNEQFF. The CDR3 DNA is TGTGCCAGCAGGACGGGGGTGGGGTACAATGAGCAGTTCTTC.

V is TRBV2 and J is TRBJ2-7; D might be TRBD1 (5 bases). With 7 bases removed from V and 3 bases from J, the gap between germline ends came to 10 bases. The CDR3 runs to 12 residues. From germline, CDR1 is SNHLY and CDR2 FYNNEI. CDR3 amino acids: CASTEGVYEQYF. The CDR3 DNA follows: TGTGCCAGCACCGAAGGGGTCTACGAGCAGTACTTC.

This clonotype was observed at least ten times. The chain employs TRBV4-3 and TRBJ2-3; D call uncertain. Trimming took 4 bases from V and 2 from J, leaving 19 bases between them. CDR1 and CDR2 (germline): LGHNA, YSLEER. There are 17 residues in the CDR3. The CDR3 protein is CASSRAGPPDFTDTQYF. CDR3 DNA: TGCGCCAGCAGCCGGGCCGGGCCCCCGGATTTCACAGATACGCAGTATTTT.

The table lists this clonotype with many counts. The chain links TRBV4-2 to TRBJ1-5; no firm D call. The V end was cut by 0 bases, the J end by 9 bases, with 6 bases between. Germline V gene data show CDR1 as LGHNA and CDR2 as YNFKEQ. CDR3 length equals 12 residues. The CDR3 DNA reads TGTGCCAGCAGCCAAGATGTGGGGCCCCAGCATTTT. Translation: CASSQDVGPQHF.

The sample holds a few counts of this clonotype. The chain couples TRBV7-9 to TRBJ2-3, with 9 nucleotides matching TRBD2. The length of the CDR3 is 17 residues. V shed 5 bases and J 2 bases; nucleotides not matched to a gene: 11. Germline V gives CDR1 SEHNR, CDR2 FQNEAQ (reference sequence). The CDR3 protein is CASSRLSGGRATDTQYF. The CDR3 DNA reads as TGTGCCAGCAGCCGACTTAGTGGCGGGAGGGCCACAGATACGCAGTATTTT.

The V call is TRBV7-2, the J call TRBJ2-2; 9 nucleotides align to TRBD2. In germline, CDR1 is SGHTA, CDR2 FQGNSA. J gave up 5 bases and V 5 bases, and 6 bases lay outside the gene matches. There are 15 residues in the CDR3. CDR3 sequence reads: CASSRTSVVTGELFF. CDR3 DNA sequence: TGTGCCAGCAGCCGGACTAGCGTTGTGACCGGGGAGCTGTTTTTT.

DNA of the CDR3: TGTGCCATCAGGAGGGGACAGCAACCCCCAGATACGCAGTATTTT. It specifies CAIRRGQQPPDTQYF. The chain uses TRBV10-3 and TRBJ2-3; 7 bases align to TRBD1. This CDR3 comprises 15 residues. Germline-derived CDR1 and CDR2 are ENHRY and SYGVKD. Trimming removed 6 bases from V and 4 bases from J; junction bases left unmatched: 10.

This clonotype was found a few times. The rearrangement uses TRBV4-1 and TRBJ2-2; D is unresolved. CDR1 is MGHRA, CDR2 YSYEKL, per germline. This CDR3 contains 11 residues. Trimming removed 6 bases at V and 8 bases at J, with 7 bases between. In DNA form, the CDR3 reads TGCGCCAGCAGGATGGGGGGGGAGCTGTTTTTT. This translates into CASRMGGELFF.

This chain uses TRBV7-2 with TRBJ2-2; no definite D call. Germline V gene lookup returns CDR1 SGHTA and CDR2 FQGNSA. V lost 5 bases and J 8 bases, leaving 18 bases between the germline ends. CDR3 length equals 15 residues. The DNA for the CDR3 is TGTGCCAGCAGCCGCTTCAACAGACGGCTAGGGGAGCTGTTTTTT. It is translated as CASSRFNRRLGELFF.

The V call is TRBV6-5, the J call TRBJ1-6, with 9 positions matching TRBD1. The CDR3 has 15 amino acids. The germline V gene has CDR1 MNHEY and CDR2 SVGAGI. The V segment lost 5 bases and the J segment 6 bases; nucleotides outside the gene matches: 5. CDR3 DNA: TGTGCCAGCAGTGACGGGACAGGGCCTAATTCACCCCTCCACTTT. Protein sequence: CASSDGTGPNSPLHF.

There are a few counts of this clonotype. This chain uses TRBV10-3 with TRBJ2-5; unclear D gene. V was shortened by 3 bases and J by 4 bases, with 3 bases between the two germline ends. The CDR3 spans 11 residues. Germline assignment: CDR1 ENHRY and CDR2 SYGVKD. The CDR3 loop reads CAISERETQYF. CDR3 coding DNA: TGTGCCATCAGTGAAAGAGAGACCCAGTACTTC.

The chain's CDR3 is CASSLVWRQGRTGETQYF. The DNA of the CDR3 is TGTGCCAGCAGCTTAGTGTGGCGCCAGGGGAGGACGGGAGAGACCCAGTACTTC. The rearrangement joins TRBV7-2 to TRBJ2-5, with D tentatively TRBD1 or TRBD2 (6 bases each). This CDR3 has 18 amino acids. From germline, CDR1 is SGHTA and CDR2 FQGNSA. Trimming removed 1 base from V and 4 bases from J, with 22 bases in between.

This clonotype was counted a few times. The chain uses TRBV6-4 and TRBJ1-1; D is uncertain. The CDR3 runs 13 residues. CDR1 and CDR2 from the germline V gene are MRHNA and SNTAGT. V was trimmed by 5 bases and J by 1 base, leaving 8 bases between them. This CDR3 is CASSSWRNTEAFF. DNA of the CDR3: TGTGCCAGCAGTTCTTGGAGGAACACTGAAGCTTTCTTT.

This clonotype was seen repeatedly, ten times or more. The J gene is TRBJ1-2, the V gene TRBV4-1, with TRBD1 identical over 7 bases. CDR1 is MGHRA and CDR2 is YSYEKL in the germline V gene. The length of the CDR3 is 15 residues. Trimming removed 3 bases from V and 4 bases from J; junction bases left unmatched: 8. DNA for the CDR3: TGCGCCAGCAGCCACCTACCGGGACAGACCTATGGCTACACCTTC. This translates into CASSHLPGQTYGYTF.